This entry lists 19 T cell receptor beta chains sequenced from one sample in a study of CD8 T cells in Susac syndrome. A quantity of roughly 0.5 to 1 ug RNA underwent reverse transcription using random hexamers. Each CDR3 protein is one row after TCRdb ran MiXCR on the immunoSEQ multiplex PCR reads. The sample lists 190,000 or so distinct CDR3 sequences, about 95% seen once, with 0.085% to 0.095% in the top ten. The sequencing sample was made of CD4+ T cells from PBMCs. The receptors derive from a human donor with multiple sclerosis.

The CDR3 here is CAITGRWKETQYF. DNA for the CDR3: TGTGCCATCACGGGACGGTGGAAAGAGACCCAGTACTTC. The chain uses TRBV10-3 and TRBJ2-5; either TRBD1 or TRBD2 may supply D (5 bases each). The CDR3 runs 13 residues. The ends were cut back, 7 bases at V and 3 bases at J, with 12 bases in the middle. Germline V lookup: CDR1 ENHRY, CDR2 SYGVKD.

This chain links TRBV5-1 with TRBJ2-1; 8 bases are a match to TRBD2. Germline-derived CDR1 and CDR2 are SGHRS and YFSETQ. This CDR3 has 13 amino acids. V dropped 5 bases and J dropped 9; count of bases not matched to a gene: 7. CDR3 residues: CASRSGRGGEQFF. In nucleotides, the CDR3 is TGCGCCAGCAGGAGCGGGAGAGGTGGTGAGCAGTTCTTC.

The chain uses TRBV4-1 and TRBJ2-1; maybe TRBD2 (7 bases). Deletions cut 8 bases from V and 8 bases from J, with 22 bases between. Germline-derived CDR1 and CDR2 are MGHRA and YSYEKL. The length of the CDR3 is 15 residues. CDR3 amino acids: CASSRPGRGQDEQFF. The DNA of the CDR3 is TGCGCCAGCTCCCGCCCGGGGCGGGGGCAGGATGAGCAGTTCTTC.

This chain links TRBV2 with TRBJ1-5; unclear D gene. The CDR3 length is 15 residues. Per the germline V gene, CDR1 is SNHLY and CDR2 is FYNNEI. V was clipped by 7 bases and J by 1 base, with 14 bases between them. CDR3 protein: CASTLVRASNQPQHF. CDR3 nucleotide sequence: TGTGCCAGCACTTTGGTCAGAGCAAGCAATCAGCCCCAGCATTTT.

This clonotype appeared once. The chain is built from TRBV27 and TRBJ2-1; 10 bases are a match to TRBD2. This CDR3 comprises 16 residues. Per the germline V gene, CDR1 is MNHEY and CDR2 is SMNVEV (reference sequence). With V trimmed by 4 bases and J by 6 bases, 9 bases remained unmatched. The CDR3 loop reads CASSSNLAGGINEQFF. CDR3 in DNA: TGTGCCAGCAGTTCCAATTTAGCGGGAGGAATCAATGAGCAGTTCTTC.

The CDR3 sequence is CASSTANTEAFF. As DNA, the CDR3 is TGTGCCAGCAGCACCGCGAACACTGAAGCTTTCTTT. The V call is TRBV5-4, the J call TRBJ1-1; D gene ambiguous. From germline, CDR1 is SGHNT and CDR2 YYREEE (reference sequence). This CDR3 contains 12 residues. Trimming took off 4 bases at V and 1 base at J, with 5 bases between the two ends. The full variable domain, completed using reference TRBV5-4 and TRBJ1-1, is ETGVTQSPTHLIKTRGQQVTLRCSSQSGHNTVSWYQQALGQGPQFIFQYYREEENGRGNFPPRFSGLQFPNYSSELNVNALELDDSALYLCASSTANTEAFFGQGTRLTVV.

V gene TRBV4-2 combines with J gene TRBJ2-1; tentatively, D is TRBD1 (5 bases). The length of the CDR3 is 14 residues. Germline values: CDR1 LGHNA, CDR2 YNFKEQ. With 3 bases removed from V and 4 bases from J, the gap between germline ends came to 10 bases. In DNA form, the CDR3 reads TGTGCCAGCAGCCAGGGGCCTCGGTACAATGAGCAGTTCTTC. The encoded protein is CASSQGPRYNEQFF.

This clonotype occurred once. CDR3 protein: CSASLPGTTQETQYF. For the CDR3, the DNA is TGCAGTGCTAGCCTTCCCGGGACTACCCAAGAGACCCAGTACTTC. The chain joins TRBV20-1 to TRBJ2-5; 7 bases are a match to TRBD2. The CDR3 is 15 amino acids. The J segment lost 1 base and the V segment lost 3 bases, leaving 8 bases of the junction unmatched. The germline V gene has CDR1 DFQATT and CDR2 SNEGSKA (reference sequence).

The chain employs TRBV3-1 and TRBJ2-3; D is unresolved. CDR3 size: 12 residues. Trimming removed 10 bases from V and 4 bases from J, with 12 bases in between. Germline V gene lookup returns CDR1 LGHDT and CDR2 YNNKEL (reference sequence). This chain's CDR3 is CATAVGSDTQYF. The CDR3 nucleotides read TGTGCCACCGCCGTGGGGTCAGATACGCAGTATTTT.

In DNA, the CDR3 is TGTGCCACCAGGTCCAGGGGGATAGCCGGGGAGCTGTTTTTT. Protein: CATRSRGIAGELFF. This sequence joins TRBV24-1 and TRBJ2-2; 7 bases map to TRBD1. The germline V gene has CDR1 KGHDR and CDR2 SFDVKD. V shed 7 bases and J 6 bases; nucleotides not matched to a gene: 7. There are 14 residues in the CDR3.

V is TRBV4-1 and J is TRBJ2-1, with TRBD2 matching over 11 bases. The germline gives CDR1 MGHRA, CDR2 YSYEKL. The CDR3 runs to 17 residues. The trim removed 0 bases at V and 10 bases at J, leaving 11 bases unmatched. The CDR3 region is CASSQDRILAGVGEQFF. The DNA of the CDR3 is TGCGCCAGCAGCCAAGATCGTATACTAGCGGGAGTAGGGGAGCAGTTCTTC.

The chain employs TRBV7-9 and TRBJ2-2; 7 positions agree with TRBD1. V shed 7 bases, J shed 2 bases, and the junction held 13 bases outside the gene matches. The CDR3 runs to 17 residues. CDR1 and CDR2 (germline): SEHNR, FQNEAQ (reference sequence). This CDR3 reads CASTLSWGQQNTGELFF. CDR3 coding DNA: TGTGCCAGCACCCTAAGTTGGGGACAGCAAAACACCGGGGAGCTGTTTTTT.

The rearrangement joins TRBV19 to TRBJ1-2; D perhaps matches TRBD1 (5 bases). Germline V CDR1 and CDR2: LNHDA, SQIVND (reference sequence). Deletions cut 3 bases from V and 4 bases from J, with 9 bases between. The CDR3 is 13 residues long. The CDR3 DNA follows: TGTGCCAGTAGTATGAACAGGTTCTATGGCTACACCTTC. Its protein is CASSMNRFYGYTF.

J is TRBJ2-1 and V is TRBV3-1; D possibly matches TRBD1 or TRBD2 (5 bases each). V was cut by 1 base and J by 5 bases, with 18 bases left in between. From germline, CDR1 is LGHDT and CDR2 YNNKEL (reference sequence). There are 17 residues in the CDR3. CDR3 coding DNA: TGTGCCAGCAGCCAAGTAGGACTGCCCAGGGTACACAATGAGCAGTTCTTC. Translation: CASSQVGLPRVHNEQFF.

The count of this clonotype is one. The chain is built from TRBV2 and TRBJ2-3; D possibly corresponds to TRBD1 (5 bases). The CDR3 runs 13 residues. Germline CDR1 SNHLY, CDR2 FYNNEI. In DNA, the CDR3 is TGTGCTGTCTCCAGGGATAGGACAGATACGCAGTATTTT. This codes for CAVSRDRTDTQYF.

The rearrangement links TRBV20-1 to TRBJ2-3; 9 nucleotides align to TRBD2. CDR1 DFQATT and CDR2 SNEGSKA come from the germline V gene (reference sequence). This CDR3 has 14 residues. Losses at the gene ends were 3 bases for V and 6 bases for J; bases not matched to a gene: 7. The DNA of the CDR3 is TGCAGTGCTAGTGATGACAGCGGGGGGGATACGCAGTATTTT. This translates into CSASDDSGGDTQYF.

The chain joins TRBV4-1 to TRBJ1-2; maybe TRBD1 (6 bases). Germline V gives CDR1 MGHRA, CDR2 YSYEKL. Trimming left V 3 bases short and J 1 base short, with 15 bases between. This CDR3 region has 16 residues. CDR3 amino acids: CASSQRGVQGNYGYTF. The CDR3 DNA is TGCGCCAGCAGCCAGAGGGGGGTACAGGGTAACTATGGCTACACCTTC.

This chain links TRBV20-1 with TRBJ1-5; 8 bases align to TRBD1. This CDR3 comprises 16 residues. Trimming took 4 bases from V and 0 from J; bases not matched to a gene: 8. Germline V CDR1 and CDR2: DFQATT, SNEGSKA (reference sequence). CDR3 bases: TGCAGTGCTACCACAGGGGGGGGTAATAGCAATCAGCCCCAGCATTTT. Its protein product is CSATTGGGNSNQPQHF.

The count of this clonotype is one. This chain joins TRBV20-1 and TRBJ1-1, with a weak D call TRBD1 (6 bases). Germline CDR1 reads DFQATT; CDR2 reads SNEGSKA (reference sequence). The length of the CDR3 is 14 residues. Trimming cost V 3 bases and J 6 bases, with 17 bases left between them. The CDR3 spells CSASTQGKAPEAFF. Here the CDR3 DNA reads TGCAGTGCTAGCACGCAGGGGAAGGCCCCTGAAGCTTTCTTT.